The rows below give T cell receptor beta chains drawn from one sample of a study of early T cells in non-severe SARS-CoV-2 infection. A single record per CDR3 protein comes from TCRdb applying MiXCR to the 5' RACE reads. The sample shows about 64,000 distinct CDR3 sequences, more than 4% of them seen only once. The material sequenced was whole blood. The receptors stem from an adult who was a healthcare worker with PCR-confirmed SARS-CoV-2 infection or an uninfected control (not recorded which). The CDR3 runs from the conserved cysteine through the conserved F or W. Fields, in order: J gene, clone size, D gene, V gene, CDR3 protein, CDR3 DNA. D genes are given only for firm matches. Clone sizes are given selectively: once, few, many, or a class where the clone is expanded.

j_call: TRBJ2-1
clone_size: few
d_call: NA
v_call: TRBV6-5
cdr3_aa: CASSYSSRDEQFF
cdr3_nt: TGTGCCAGCAGTTACTCGAGTAGGGATGAGCAGTTCTTC

j_call: TRBJ2-2
clone_size: few
d_call: TRBD2
v_call: TRBV7-2
cdr3_aa: CASSLDSGRPTGELFF
cdr3_nt: TGTGCCAGCAGCTTAGATAGCGGGAGACCAACCGGGGAGCTGTTTTTT

j_call: TRBJ2-3
clone_size: many
d_call: TRBD1
v_call: TRBV7-9
cdr3_aa: CASSLVGTGDTDTQYF
cdr3_nt: TGTGCCAGCAGCTTAGTTGGGACAGGGGACACAGATACGCAGTATTTT

j_call: TRBJ2-7
clone_size: few
d_call: NA
v_call: TRBV18
cdr3_aa: CASSPWASGRATTYEQYF
cdr3_nt: TGTGCCAGCTCACCGTGGGCGTCCGGGAGAGCTACCACCTACGAGCAGTACTTC

j_call: TRBJ2-2
clone_size: many
d_call: TRBD2
v_call: TRBV2
cdr3_aa: CASSEDAGGPGELFF
cdr3_nt: TGTGCCAGCAGTGAAGACGCGGGAGGCCCCGGGGAGCTGTTTTTT

j_call: TRBJ2-7
clone_size: many
d_call: NA
v_call: TRBV7-8
cdr3_aa: CASSLDSYSYEQYF
cdr3_nt: TGTGCCAGCAGCTTAGACAGCTACTCCTACGAGCAGTACTTC

j_call: TRBJ2-7
clone_size: NA
d_call: NA
v_call: TRBV7-9
cdr3_aa: CASSLSKGSPSYEQYF
cdr3_nt: TGTGCCAGCAGCTTATCAAAAGGGTCGCCCTCCTACGAGCAGTACTTC

j_call: TRBJ2-3
clone_size: NA
d_call: NA
v_call: TRBV20-1
cdr3_aa: CSARTITDTQYF
cdr3_nt: TGCAGTGCTAGGACTATCACAGATACGCAGTATTTT

j_call: TRBJ2-5
clone_size: many
d_call: NA
v_call: TRBV7-9
cdr3_aa: CASSPAGRQETQYF
cdr3_nt: TGTGCCAGCAGCCCAGCGGGCCGCCAAGAGACCCAGTACTTC

j_call: TRBJ2-1
clone_size: many
d_call: NA
v_call: TRBV15
cdr3_aa: CATSRVLGGVSYNEQFF
cdr3_nt: TGTGCCACCAGCAGAGTTTTGGGCGGGGTCTCCTACAATGAGCAGTTCTTC

j_call: TRBJ2-3
clone_size: many
d_call: TRBD2
v_call: TRBV11-2
cdr3_aa: CASSPHGLAADTQYF
cdr3_nt: TGTGCCAGCAGCCCCCACGGACTAGCCGCAGATACGCAGTATTTT

j_call: TRBJ2-3
clone_size: NA
d_call: NA
v_call: TRBV7-2
cdr3_aa: CASSQDRPPNTQYF
cdr3_nt: TGTGCCAGCAGCCAGGACAGACCTCCGAATACGCAGTATTTT

j_call: TRBJ2-1
clone_size: few
d_call: TRBD2
v_call: TRBV4-1
cdr3_aa: CASSQGLANEQFF
cdr3_nt: TGCGCCAGCAGCCAAGGACTAGCGAATGAGCAGTTCTTC

j_call: TRBJ2-2
clone_size: once
d_call: NA
v_call: TRBV19
cdr3_aa: CASIKSGDTTGELFF
cdr3_nt: TGTGCCAGTATCAAAAGCGGGGACACTACCGGGGAGCTGTTTTTT

j_call: TRBJ2-7
clone_size: few
d_call: NA
v_call: TRBV6-2/TRBV6-3
cdr3_aa: CDSSYFGVQYEQYF
cdr3_nt: TGTGACAGCAGTTACTTCGGGGTTCAGTACGAGCAGTACTTC

j_call: TRBJ1-2
clone_size: NA
d_call: TRBD1
v_call: TRBV6-2/TRBV6-3
cdr3_aa: CASSRSGTGTYGYTF
cdr3_nt: TGTGCCAGCAGCCGATCCGGGACAGGGACCTATGGCTACACCTTC

j_call: TRBJ1-5
clone_size: many
d_call: NA
v_call: TRBV20-1
cdr3_aa: CSARRFRGAQHF
cdr3_nt: TGCAGTGCTAGAAGATTTAGGGGGGCCCAGCATTTT

j_call: TRBJ1-2
clone_size: few
d_call: NA
v_call: TRBV30
cdr3_aa: CAWKGTRRAHLYGYTF
cdr3_nt: TGTGCCTGGAAGGGAACCCGTCGCGCCCATCTATATGGCTACACCTTC

j_call: TRBJ1-5
clone_size: few
d_call: NA
v_call: TRBV7-2
cdr3_aa: CASSLAADPQPQHF
cdr3_nt: TGTGCCAGCAGCTTAGCTGCGGACCCACAGCCCCAGCATTTT

j_call: TRBJ1-1
clone_size: NA
d_call: TRBD1
v_call: TRBV7-9
cdr3_aa: CASSPDRVAEAFF
cdr3_nt: TGTGCCAGCAGCCCCGACAGGGTAGCTGAAGCTTTCTTT

j_call: TRBJ1-1
clone_size: many
d_call: NA
v_call: TRBV20-1
cdr3_aa: CSARAPPGQRSVTEAFF
cdr3_nt: TGCAGTGCTAGAGCCCCACCGGGACAAAGGTCGGTCACTGAAGCTTTCTTT

j_call: TRBJ2-2
clone_size: NA
d_call: TRBD2
v_call: TRBV3-1
cdr3_aa: CASSQDGAKLGFGRLGELFF
cdr3_nt: TGTGCCAGCAGCCAAGATGGTGCTAAACTCGGCTTCGGGAGGCTCGGGGAGCTGTTTTTT

j_call: TRBJ2-3
clone_size: NA
d_call: NA
v_call: TRBV27
cdr3_aa: CASSLADRSIGPDTQYF
cdr3_nt: TGTGCCAGCAGTTTAGCCGACAGGAGTATCGGACCAGATACGCAGTATTTT

j_call: TRBJ2-1
clone_size: NA
d_call: TRBD1
v_call: TRBV7-2
cdr3_aa: CASSEPQGYNEQFF
cdr3_nt: TGTGCCAGCAGCGAACCACAGGGGTACAATGAGCAGTTCTTC